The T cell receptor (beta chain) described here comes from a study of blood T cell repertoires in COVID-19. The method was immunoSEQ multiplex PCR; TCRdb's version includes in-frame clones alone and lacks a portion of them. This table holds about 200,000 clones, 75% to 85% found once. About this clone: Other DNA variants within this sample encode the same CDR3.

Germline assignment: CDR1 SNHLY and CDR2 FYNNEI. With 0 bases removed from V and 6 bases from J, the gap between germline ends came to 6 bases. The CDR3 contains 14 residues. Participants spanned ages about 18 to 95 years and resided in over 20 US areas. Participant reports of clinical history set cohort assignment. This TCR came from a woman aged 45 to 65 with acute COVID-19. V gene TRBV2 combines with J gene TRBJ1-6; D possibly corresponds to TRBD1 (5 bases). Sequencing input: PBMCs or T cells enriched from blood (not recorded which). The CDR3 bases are TGTGCCAGCAGTGAAGCCAGGGTTAATTCACCCCTCCACTTT. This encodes CASSEARVNSPLHF.